This T cell receptor beta chain comes out of a study of blood T cell repertoires in COVID-19. At the level of the study: COVID-19 samples collected from the United States, Italy and Spain covered acute and convalescent phases. T cells, B-cell-depleted T cells, or PBMCs provided the cDNA or gDNA that served as material.

As handled by the study authors: Estimation of nucleated cell counts was performed using reference gene primer amplification. The data were produced by immunoSEQ multiplex PCR, yet TCRdb's version contains in-frame clones alone and is incomplete. V, J and clone size were drawn from that table, and D and trimming were deduced from the DNA. Counted here are under 200,000 clones, roughly 83% occurring once; the ten biggest clones make up roughly 13%. Germline lookup yields CDR1 SGHTA and CDR2 FQGNSA. Trimming cost V 3 bases and J 2 bases; bases outside gene matches: 9. This CDR3 comprises 18 residues. The sequencing input was peripheral blood. The TCR was taken from a young man with active or convalescent COVID-19. The chain couples TRBV7-2 to TRBJ2-5, with 13 nucleotides matching TRBD2. The CDR3: CASSFGFPGLAGQETQYF. The CDR3 nucleotides read TGTGCCAGCAGCTTTGGTTTCCCGGGACTAGCGGGGCAAGAGACCCAGTACTTC. Combining the CDR3 with reference TRBV7-2 and TRBJ2-5 gives the whole variable domain GAGVSQSPSNKVTEKGKDVELRCDPISGHTALYWYRQSLGQGLEFLIYFQGNSAPDKSGLPSDRFSAERTGGSVSTLTIQRTQQEDSAVYLCASSFGFPGLAGQETQYFGPGTRLLVL.